The next 18 T cell receptor beta chains were all read from a single sample in a study of CD8 T cells in ankylosing spondylitis. TCRdb processed the 5' RACE reads anew with MiXCR; each CDR3 protein has one entry. The repertoire consists of about 130,000 distinct CDR3 sequences, with roughly 13% occurring once and the leading ten covering 3%. The specimen sequenced was blood, either unsorted or a sorted T cell fraction (not recorded which). These TCRs come from a female donor with ankylosing spondylitis or in good health (not recorded which).

Ten or more counts support this clonotype. The genes are TRBV5-6 and TRBJ1-1; the D is unclear. The CDR3 is 15 amino acids. Germline V gene data show CDR1 as SGHDT and CDR2 as YYEEEE. Between the trimmed V and J ends, which lost 3 bases and 0 bases, there was a span of 12 bases. The CDR3 sequence: CASSSQRPMNTEAFF. CDR3 bases: TGTGCCAGCAGCTCCCAGAGACCCATGAACACTGAAGCTTTCTTT.

This clonotype has only a few counts. This sequence joins TRBV11-1 and TRBJ2-5; 7 nucleotides line up with TRBD1. The CDR3 totals 18 residues. V gave up 5 bases and J gave up 5 bases; unmatched junction bases: 20. Germline CDR1 is SGHAT and CDR2 is FQDESV (reference sequence). CDR3 nucleotides: TGTGCCAGCAGCCTTACCCCCCCCAGGGGGTCTTCATGGGAGACCCAGTACTTC. The encoded protein is CASSLTPPRGSSWETQYF.

As regards this clonotype: Just one base apart from a much larger clone, this may be a read error. The chain recombines TRBV7-3 with TRBJ1-1; 10 bases align to TRBD1. Germline CDR1 is SGHTA and CDR2 is FQGTGA. This CDR3 spans 15 amino acids. CDR3 loop: CTSSLPGQGFTEAFF. In nucleotides, the CDR3 is TGTACCAGCAGCTTACCGGGACAGGGGTTTACTGAAGCTTTCTTT.

This clonotype came up a few times. The chain couples TRBV18 to TRBJ1-1; D not certain. The length of the CDR3 is 13 residues. Germline V CDR1 and CDR2: KGHSH, LQKENI. Trimming took 5 bases from V and 0 from J, leaving 7 bases between them. The CDR3 DNA reads as TGTGCCAGCTCAGCAACGGTGAACACTGAAGCTTTCTTT. Translation: CASSATVNTEAFF. Variable domain in full (rest from reference TRBV18 and TRBJ1-1): NAGVMQNPRHLVRRRGQEARLRCSPMKGHSHVYWYRQLPEEGLKFMVYLQKENIIDESGMPKERFSAEFPKEGPSILRIQQVVRGDSAAYFCASSATVNTEAFFGQGTRLTVV.

This clonotype was counted only a few times. The chain is built from TRBV9 and TRBJ2-6; the D is unclear. The germline V gene has CDR1 SGDLS and CDR2 YYNGEE. The length of the CDR3 is 14 residues. V lost 3 bases, J lost 2 bases, and 6 bases lay in between. CDR3 sequence: CASSAPPGANVLTF. The CDR3 region has the DNA TGTGCCAGCAGCGCGCCCCCTGGGGCCAACGTCCTGACTTTC. Using reference TRBV9 and TRBJ2-6 for the parts outside the CDR3, the full variable domain is DSGVTQTPKHLITATGQRVTLRCSPRSGDLSVYWYQQSLDQGLQFLIQYYNGEERAKGNILERFSAQQFPDLHSELNLSSLELGDSALYFCASSAPPGANVLTFGAGSRLTVL.

Comments on this clonotype: At one of its ends the junction is not consistent with the germline gene, which may arise from a read error. This sequence joins TRBV4-2 and TRBJ1-3, with 10 bases matching TRBD1. The CDR3 consists of 16 residues. Germline CDR1 LGHNA, CDR2 YNFKEQ. CDR3 nucleotide sequence: TGTGCCATCAGCCCGGACAGGGGGGCGAGAGGAAACACCATATATTTT. It is translated as CAISPDRGARGNTIYF.

The chain joins TRBV5-1 to TRBJ2-3; weak D call: TRBD2 (7 bases). The CDR3 has 15 amino acids. CDR1 and CDR2 from the germline V gene are SGHRS and YFSETQ. Trimming pared 3 bases from V and 5 bases from J, leaving 16 bases between. The CDR3 DNA sequence: TGCGCCAGCAGCTCCCTTGGGGGGGCCGTAGATACGCAGTATTTT. This encodes CASSSLGGAVDTQYF. Full variable domain (outside the CDR3, taken from reference TRBV5-1 and TRBJ2-3): KAGVTQTPRYLIKTRGQQVTLSCSPISGHRSVSWYQQTPGQGLQFLFEYFSETQRNKGNFPGRFSGRQFSNSRSEMNVSTLELGDSALYLCASSSLGGAVDTQYFGPGTRLTVL.

The chain couples TRBV6-1 to TRBJ1-5; D may be TRBD1 (5 bases). Trimming removed 5 bases from V and 5 bases from J, with 10 bases in between. This CDR3 contains 13 residues. Germline CDR1 is MNHNS and CDR2 is SASEGT. The CDR3 DNA is TGTGCCAGCAGTCGGGGACTGGATCAGCCCCAGCATTTT. This sequence encodes CASSRGLDQPQHF.

This clonotype was seen only once. The V call is TRBV30, the J call TRBJ1-1; 7 nucleotides agree with TRBD1. Germline CDR1 and CDR2: GTSNPN and SVGIG (reference sequence). The CDR3 spans 16 residues. Trimming took 4 bases from V and 0 from J; bases not matched to a gene: 11. The CDR3 sequence: CAWNRGSSRLNTEAFF. In DNA form, the CDR3 reads TGTGCCTGGAACAGGGGCAGTAGCAGACTGAACACTGAAGCTTTCTTT.

This clonotype has a count of ten or more. The rearrangement joins TRBV7-9 to TRBJ2-5; 14 bases line up with TRBD2. The CDR3 is made up of 15 amino acids. With V trimmed by 4 bases and J by 4 bases, 2 bases remained unmatched. CDR1 and CDR2 from the germline V gene are SEHNR and FQNEAQ (reference sequence). The CDR3, as DNA: TGTGCCAGCAGCTCGGGACTAGCGGGAGCAGAGACCCAGTACTTC. It translates to CASSSGLAGAETQYF.

The sample holds many counts of this clonotype. The V gene is TRBV29-1, the J gene TRBJ1-2, with TRBD1 identical over 9 bases. Trimming at V came to 2 bases and at J to 5 bases, leaving 3 bases not matched to a gene. From germline, CDR1 is SQVTM and CDR2 ANQGSEA. This CDR3 is 13 amino acids long. The CDR3 DNA follows: TGCAGCGTTGAACCCGGGACAGGGTATGGCTACACCTTC. Protein: CSVEPGTGYGYTF.

This clonotype was observed many times. The chain joins TRBV2 to TRBJ1-4; D is uncertain. Germline loops: CDR1 SNHLY, CDR2 FYNNEI. The length of the CDR3 is 15 residues. V lost 6 bases and J 3 bases, leaving 14 bases between the germline ends. In DNA, the CDR3 is TGTGCCAGCAGGACGGCGAGGGCCGCTAATGAAAAACTGTTTTTT. It codes for CASRTARAANEKLFF.

This clonotype appeared a few times. The genes are TRBV28 and TRBJ2-7; possible D gene TRBD2, 5 bases. There are 15 residues in the CDR3. From germline, CDR1 is MDHEN and CDR2 SYDVKM. V lost 6 bases to trimming and J lost 0 bases, with 15 bases between them. The CDR3 loop is CASRTSGRNSYEQYF. DNA for the CDR3: TGTGCCAGCAGGACCAGCGGACGAAACTCCTACGAGCAGTACTTC.

This CDR3 is CASSLSVNTEAFF. The CDR3 nucleotides are TGTGCCAGCAGCTTATCCGTGAACACTGAAGCTTTCTTT. V is TRBV7-2 and J is TRBJ1-1, with D uncertain. CDR1 is SGHTA, CDR2 FQGNSA, per germline. There are 13 residues in the CDR3. V shed 2 bases and J shed 0 bases, with 4 bases lying between them.

The chain has TRBV11-1 and TRBJ2-3; D is perhaps TRBD1 (7 bases). V was clipped by 0 bases and J by 0 bases, with 22 bases between them. The CDR3 is made up of 20 amino acids. Germline CDR1 and CDR2: SGHAT and FQDESV (reference sequence). CDR3 protein: CASSLALSGRRGTSTDTQYF. The CDR3 region has the DNA TGTGCCAGCAGCTTAGCGCTGAGCGGGCGCAGGGGGACTAGCACAGATACGCAGTATTTT.

The rearrangement uses TRBV5-1 and TRBJ1-1; D is undetermined. The germline gives CDR1 SGHRS, CDR2 YFSETQ. The V and J ends lost 1 base and 1 base respectively, with 8 bases between them. This CDR3 is built from 14 residues. The CDR3 nucleotides are TGCGCCAGCAGCTTGCCGACTCGGAACACTGAAGCTTTCTTT. Protein sequence: CASSLPTRNTEAFF.

About this clonotype: The junction departs from germline at one end; a sequencing error may be responsible. The chain carries TRBV13 and TRBJ1-1; 8 bases fit TRBD1. The germline V gene has CDR1 PRHDT and CDR2 FYEKMQ (reference sequence). CDR3 length: 16 residues. CDR3 DNA sequence: TGTGCCAGCAGCATAGGGGCAGGGGGCCTGAACACTGAAGCTTTCTTT. It codes for CASSIGAGGLNTEAFF.

This clonotype was detected many times. This rearrangement joins TRBV5-1 to TRBJ2-4, with TRBD1 as a possible D gene (5 bases). The V end lost 1 base, the J end lost 5 bases, and 7 bases lay between the germline ends. There are 13 residues in the CDR3. From germline, CDR1 is SGHRS and CDR2 YFSETQ. Written as DNA, the CDR3 is TGCGCCAGCAGCTTGTCCAGGGAAAACATTCAGTACTTC. Protein product: CASSLSRENIQYF.